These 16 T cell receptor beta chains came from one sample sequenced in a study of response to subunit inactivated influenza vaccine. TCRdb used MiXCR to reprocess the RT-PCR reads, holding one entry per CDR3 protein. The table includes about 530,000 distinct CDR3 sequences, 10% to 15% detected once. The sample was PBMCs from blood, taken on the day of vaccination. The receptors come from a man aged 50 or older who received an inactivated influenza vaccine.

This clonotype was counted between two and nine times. The CDR3 coding sequence is TGTGCCAGCAGCTCCTCTGACAGGGGTTACACAGATACGCAGTATTTT. Amino acids: CASSSSDRGYTDTQYF. J is TRBJ2-3 and V is TRBV6-2 or TRBV6-3, with 8 bases lining up with TRBD1. With V trimmed by 6 bases and J by 2 bases, 10 bases remained unmatched. The CDR3 is made up of 16 amino acids. Germline values: CDR1 MNHEY, CDR2 SVGEGT.

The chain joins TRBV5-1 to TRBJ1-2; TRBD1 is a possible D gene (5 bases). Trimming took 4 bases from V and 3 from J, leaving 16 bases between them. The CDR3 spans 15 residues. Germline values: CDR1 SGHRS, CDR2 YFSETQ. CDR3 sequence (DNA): TGCGCCAGCAGCGCCGGACAAGGGGATTACTATGGCTACACCTTC. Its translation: CASSAGQGDYYGYTF.

The CDR3 region has the DNA TGTGCCAGCAGCGGACAGGGCCTTGCCTACGAGCAGTACTTC. Translated, it gives CASSGQGLAYEQYF. This sequence joins TRBV3-1 and TRBJ2-7; 8 bases line up with TRBD1. The CDR3 length is 14 residues. Unmatched junction bases numbered 5, after V lost 5 bases and J lost 2 bases. Germline V CDR1 and CDR2: LGHDT, YNNKEL (reference sequence).

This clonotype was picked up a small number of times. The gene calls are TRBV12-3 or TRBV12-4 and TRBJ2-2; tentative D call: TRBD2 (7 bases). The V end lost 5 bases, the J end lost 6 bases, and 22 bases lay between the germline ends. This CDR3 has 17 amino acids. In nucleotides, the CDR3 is TGTGCCAGCAGTGCCCTGGGGGGGGGCGCGGGTTCCGGGGAGCTGTTTTTT. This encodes CASSALGGGAGSGELFF.

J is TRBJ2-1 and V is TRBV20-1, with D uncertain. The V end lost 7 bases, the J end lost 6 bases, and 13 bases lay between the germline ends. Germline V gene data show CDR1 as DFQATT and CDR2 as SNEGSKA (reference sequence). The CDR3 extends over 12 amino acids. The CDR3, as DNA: TGCAGTGGTCCAGGAAATGGCAATGAGCAGTTCTTC. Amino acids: CSGPGNGNEQFF.

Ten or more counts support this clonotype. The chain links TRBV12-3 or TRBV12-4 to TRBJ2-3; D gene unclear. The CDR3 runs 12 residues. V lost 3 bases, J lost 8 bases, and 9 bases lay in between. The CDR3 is CASSLDQATQYF. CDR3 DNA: TGTGCCAGCAGTTTGGACCAAGCTACGCAGTATTTT.

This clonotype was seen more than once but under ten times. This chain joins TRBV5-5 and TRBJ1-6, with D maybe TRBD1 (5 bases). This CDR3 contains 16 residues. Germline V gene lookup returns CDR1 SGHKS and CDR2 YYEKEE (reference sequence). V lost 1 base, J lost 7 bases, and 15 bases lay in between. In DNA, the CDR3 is TGTGCCAGCAGCTTGCTGGGGTGGGGGTTGAATTCACCCCTCCACTTT. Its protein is CASSLLGWGLNSPLHF.

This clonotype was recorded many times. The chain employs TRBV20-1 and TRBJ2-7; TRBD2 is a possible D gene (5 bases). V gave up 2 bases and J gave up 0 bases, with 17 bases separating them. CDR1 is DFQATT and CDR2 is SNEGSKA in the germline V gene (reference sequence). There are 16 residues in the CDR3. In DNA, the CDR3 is TGCAGTGCTAGATCGACTACGCCTCACTTCTCCTACGAGCAGTACTTC. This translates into CSARSTTPHFSYEQYF.

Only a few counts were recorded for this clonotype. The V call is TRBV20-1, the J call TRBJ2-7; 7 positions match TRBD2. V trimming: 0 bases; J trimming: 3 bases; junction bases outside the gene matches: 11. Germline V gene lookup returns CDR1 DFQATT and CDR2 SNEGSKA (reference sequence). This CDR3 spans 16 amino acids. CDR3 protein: CSAREGLAEGLYEQYF. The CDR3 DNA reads TGCAGTGCTAGAGAGGGTCTAGCGGAGGGGCTCTACGAGCAGTACTTC.

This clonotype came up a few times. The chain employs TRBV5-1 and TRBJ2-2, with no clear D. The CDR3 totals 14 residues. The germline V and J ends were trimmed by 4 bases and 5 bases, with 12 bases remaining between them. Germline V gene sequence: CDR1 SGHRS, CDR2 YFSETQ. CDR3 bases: TGCGCCAGCAGCCGATTTCCAGAAACCGGGGAGCTGTTTTTT. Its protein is CASSRFPETGELFF.

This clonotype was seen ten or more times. The CDR3 reads CASSYEISSYNEQFF. The DNA of the CDR3 is TGTGCCAGCAGTTATGAAATTAGCTCCTACAATGAGCAGTTCTTC. The rearrangement links TRBV6-5 to TRBJ2-1; D ambiguous. Germline V gives CDR1 MNHEY, CDR2 SVGAGI. Deletions cut 3 bases from V and 0 bases from J, with 9 bases between. This CDR3 spans 15 amino acids.

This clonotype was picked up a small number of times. For the CDR3, the DNA is TGCGCCAGCAGCCAGTCCGGGACAGCCAACACCGGGGAGCTGTTTTTT. Protein product: CASSQSGTANTGELFF. The V gene is TRBV4-3, the J gene TRBJ2-2; 7 bases align to TRBD1. CDR1 is LGHNA, CDR2 YSLEER, per germline. The CDR3 consists of 16 residues. Trimming took 3 bases from V and 2 from J; bases not matched to a gene: 6.

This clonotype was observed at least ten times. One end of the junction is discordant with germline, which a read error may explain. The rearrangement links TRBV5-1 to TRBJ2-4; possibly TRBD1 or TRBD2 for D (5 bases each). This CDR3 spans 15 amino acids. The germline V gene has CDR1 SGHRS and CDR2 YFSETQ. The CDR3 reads CASSLEGTANNIQYF. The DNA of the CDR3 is TGCGCCAGCAGCTTGGAAGGGACGGCCAACAACATTCAGTACTTC. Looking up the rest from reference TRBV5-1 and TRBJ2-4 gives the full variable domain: KAGVTQTPRYLIKTRGQQVTLSCSPISGHRSVSWYQQTPGQGLQFLFEYFSETQRNKGNFPGRFSGRQFSNSRSEMNVSTLELGDSALYLCASSLEGTANNIQYFGAGTRLSVL.

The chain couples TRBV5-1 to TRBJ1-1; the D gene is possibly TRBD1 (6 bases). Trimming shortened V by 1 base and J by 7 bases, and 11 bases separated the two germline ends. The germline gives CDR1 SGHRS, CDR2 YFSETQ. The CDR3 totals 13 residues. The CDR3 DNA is TGCGCCAGCAGCTTGACACAGGGTCTTGAAGCTTTCTTT. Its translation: CASSLTQGLEAFF.

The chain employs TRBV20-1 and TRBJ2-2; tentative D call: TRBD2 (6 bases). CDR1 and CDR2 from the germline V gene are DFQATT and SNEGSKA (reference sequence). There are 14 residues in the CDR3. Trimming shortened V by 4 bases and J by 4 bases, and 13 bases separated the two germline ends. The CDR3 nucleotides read TGCAGTGCTAAGTCGACTAGGGGCACCGGGGAGCTGTTTTTT. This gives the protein CSAKSTRGTGELFF.

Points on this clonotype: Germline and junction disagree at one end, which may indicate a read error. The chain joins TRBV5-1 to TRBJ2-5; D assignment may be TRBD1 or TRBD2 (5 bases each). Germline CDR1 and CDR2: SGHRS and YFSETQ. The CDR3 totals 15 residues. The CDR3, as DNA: TGCGCCAGCAGCATCTTTCCGGGGCCCCAAGAGACCCAGCACTTC. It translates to CASSIFPGPQETQHF.